These 7 T cell receptor beta chains share one sample of origin, sequenced in a study of blood T cells in healthy people across ages. Sample-barcoded 5' priming and a J-beta primer mix drove a second PCR of about 6 to 12 cycles. MiXCR, run by TCRdb on the 5' RACE reads, gives a single entry per CDR3 protein. Among more than 1,000,000 distinct CDR3 sequences listed, 20% to 25% were seen once. Separately, the same data were catalogued under a study of T cells of mothers and their children.

Sequencing was carried out using blood. The receptors here all came from a girl aged 2-10 years in good health.

The rearrangement uses TRBV7-2 and TRBJ2-3; a weak D match, TRBD1 (5 bases). V lost 6 bases, J lost 2 bases, and 15 bases lay in between. CDR3 size: 15 residues. Germline CDR1 reads SGHTA; CDR2 reads FQGNSA. The CDR3 is CASSQTVYFTDTQYF. The CDR3 DNA is TGTGCCAGCAGTCAGACAGTCTATTTCACAGATACGCAGTATTTT.

This chain connects TRBV4-2 to TRBJ2-5; weak D call: TRBD2 (5 bases). The germline V and J ends were trimmed by 2 bases and 1 base, with 14 bases remaining between them. There are 16 residues in the CDR3. The germline V gene encodes CDR1 LGHNA and CDR2 YNFKEQ. As DNA, the CDR3 is TGTGCCAGCAGCCAAACGGCGGCTAGCCTCCAAGAGACCCAGTACTTC. It codes for CASSQTAASLQETQYF.

The V call is TRBV29-1, the J call TRBJ1-3, with D tentatively TRBD1 (5 bases). V was cut by 8 bases and J by 8 bases, with 16 bases left in between. This CDR3 spans 12 amino acids. Germline V gene data show CDR1 as SQVTM and CDR2 as ANQGSEA. The CDR3 loop is CSTRGPGDTIYF. In DNA form, the CDR3 reads TGCAGCACCCGGGGCCCCGGGGACACCATATATTTT.

This clonotype was picked up a small number of times. CDR3 residues: CASSEGSGTEAFF. CDR3 coding DNA: TGTGCCAGCAGTGAAGGGTCGGGAACTGAAGCTTTCTTT. This chain joins TRBV2 and TRBJ1-1; no firm D call. In germline, CDR1 is SNHLY, CDR2 FYNNEI. V gave up 1 base and J gave up 5 bases, with 8 bases separating them. CDR3 length: 13 residues. The full variable domain, in which reference TRBV2 and TRBJ1-1 provide the parts outside the CDR3, is EPEVTQTPSHQVTQMGQEVILRCVPISNHLYFYWYRQILGQKVEFLVSFYNNEISEKSEIFDDQFSVERPDGSNFTLKIRSTKLEDSAMYFCASSEGSGTEAFFGQGTRLTVV.

This clonotype was observed a handful of times. The chain couples TRBV29-1 to TRBJ1-1; 7 bases line up with TRBD1. The germline CDR1 and CDR2 sequences are SQVTM and ANQGSEA. The CDR3 length is 13 residues. V was pared by 7 bases and J by 3 bases, with 8 bases of the junction left unmatched. The DNA of the CDR3 is TGCAGCGCTTATACAGGGGAATACACTGAAGCTTTCTTT. This translates into CSAYTGEYTEAFF.

This clonotype was observed a few times. The J gene is TRBJ2-5, the V gene TRBV11-2; the D is unclear. Looked up from germline, CDR1 is SGHAT and CDR2 is FQNNGV. This CDR3 contains 11 residues. Trimming took off 8 bases at V and 5 bases at J, with 9 bases between the two ends. This chain's CDR3 is CASGYRETQYF. DNA of the CDR3: TGTGCCAGCGGATACCGGGAGACCCAGTACTTC.

This chain uses TRBV29-1 with TRBJ2-1; D is unclear. V lost 1 base to trimming and J lost 6 bases, with 10 bases between them. The CDR3 sequence is 13 residues long. Germline CDR1 SQVTM, CDR2 ANQGSEA. CDR3 nucleotides: TGCAGCGTTGAAGGGGTACTCCTCAATGAGCAGTTCTTC. Encoded protein: CSVEGVLLNEQFF.